This TCR beta chain is from a study of T cells in Graves' hyperthyroidism and ophthalmopathy. V shed 3 bases and J shed 2 bases, with 14 bases lying between them. The germline V gene encodes CDR1 SNHLY and CDR2 FYNNEI. CDR3 length equals 15 residues. Individuals with ophthalmopathy presented a Clinical Activity Score of at least 3, a NOSPECS grade of at least 4 and a duration under 3 months. The authors obtained PBMCs from roughly 9.7 ml of fresh peripheral blood. Amplification of TCR beta CDR3 regions used RNA as the template. HTBI primers drove first-round RT-PCR of the TCR CDR3. TCRdb re-called the multiplex PCR reads through MiXCR, storing one row per CDR3 protein. Of about 600,000 distinct CDR3 sequences listed, roughly 15% are singletons. This clonotype showed up many times.

The V call is TRBV2, the J call TRBJ2-7; the D gene is possibly TRBD2 (6 bases). The receptor's source is a woman aged 40-49 years with Graves' ophthalmopathy. Sequences were obtained from blood. The CDR3, as DNA: TGTGCCAGCAGTGAGTTCCCGGGAGCCCCCTACGAGCAGTACTTC. Its protein product is CASSEFPGAPYEQYF.